This entry lists 27 T cell receptor beta chains sequenced from one sample in a study of beta chain features in type 1 diabetes. Study results and caveats: TCRB CDR3s were moderately but significantly shorter in Type 1 diabetes patients in all four CD4+ subsets.

Their recognized antigens are unknown. cDNA synthesis used the whole RNA isolate, giving expressed TCRB sequences. Repertoires were generated with immunoSEQ multiplex PCR, while TCRdb's copy carries only in-frame clones and drops some. The table has almost 350,000 clones, over 7% seen once; the top ten hold 1%. The sequenced sample consisted of central memory CD4+ T cells from blood. These receptor sequences come from a man aged 25-45 years with type 1 diabetes.

This clone turned up a few times. The chain's CDR3 is CASSLVGDNEKLFF. The CDR3 DNA sequence: TGTGCCAGCAGCTTAGTAGGGGATAATGAAAAACTGTTTTTT. This chain joins TRBV7-2 and TRBJ1-4; D is possibly TRBD1 (5 bases). From germline, CDR1 is SGHTA and CDR2 FQGNSA. Trimming left V 1 base short and J 4 bases short, with 7 bases between. CDR3 length: 14 residues.

This clone has just a few counts. The chain recombines TRBV5-1 with TRBJ1-2; D ambiguous. The CDR3 extends over 15 amino acids. Trimming stripped 0 bases from V and 5 bases from J, with 14 bases between. CDR1 is SGHRS, CDR2 YFSETQ, per germline. DNA of the CDR3: TGCGCCAGCAGCTTGGGAGAGTCGGTGGGTTATGGCTACACCTTC. It yields the protein CASSLGESVGYGYTF.

CDR3 sequence reads: CASSLLQGHNEQYF. DNA of the CDR3: TGCGCCAGCAGTTTATTACAGGGGCATAACGAGCAGTACTTC. V and J are TRBV10-2 and TRBJ2-7, with 7 bases identical to TRBD1. CDR3 length: 14 residues. CDR1 is WSHSY, CDR2 SAAADI, per germline. V shed 5 bases, J shed 5 bases, and the junction held 9 bases outside the gene matches.

This clone was seen a handful of times. The rearrangement uses TRBV11-2 and TRBJ2-6; D remains ambiguous. Germline CDR1 SGHAT, CDR2 FQNNGV. Trimming stripped 5 bases from V and 3 bases from J, with 17 bases between. The CDR3 runs to 17 residues. The CDR3 protein is CASSTTLISVGANVLTF. CDR3 in DNA: TGTGCCAGCAGCACGACCCTTATCTCTGTTGGGGCCAACGTCCTGACTTTC.

This rearrangement joins TRBV27 to TRBJ1-5, with D possibly matching TRBD1 (5 bases). Between the trimmed V and J ends, which lost 5 bases and 0 bases, there was a span of 26 bases. Germline loops: CDR1 MNHEY, CDR2 SMNVEV (reference sequence). This CDR3 is 20 amino acids long. The CDR3 DNA sequence: TGTGCCAGCAGTCGACGGGCGGGGGGGACCCGAGAATATAGCAATCAGCCCCAGCATTTT. Its translation is CASSRRAGGTREYSNQPQHF.

In this sample, this clone turned up a few times. The CDR3 protein is CASSLTGTVPETQYF. Written as DNA, the CDR3 is TGTGCCAGCAGCTTGACCGGGACAGTCCCAGAGACCCAGTACTTC. This chain connects TRBV7-9 to TRBJ2-5; 7 nucleotides align to TRBD1. V was clipped by 3 bases and J by 4 bases; unmatched bases: 8. CDR1 and CDR2 (germline): SEHNR, FQNEAQ (reference sequence). The CDR3 consists of 15 residues.

Many counts were recorded for this clone. The chain combines TRBV19 with TRBJ1-1; D is uncertain. Germline CDR1 reads LNHDA; CDR2 reads SQIVND (reference sequence). The germline V and J ends were trimmed by 7 bases and 2 bases, with 8 bases remaining between them. This CDR3 is built from 12 residues. The CDR3 loop reads CASKRGNTEAFF. The CDR3 DNA reads TGTGCCAGTAAACGGGGAAACACTGAAGCTTTCTTT.

A few counts support this clone. This sample includes further DNA sequences coding for the same CDR3. The chain carries TRBV29-1 and TRBJ1-5, with D possibly being TRBD1 (6 bases). CDR3 length: 12 amino acids. The germline gives CDR1 SQVTM, CDR2 ANQGSEA. Deletions cut 4 bases from V and 5 bases from J, with 9 bases between. For the CDR3, the DNA is TGCAGCGTTGGGGAGGGGGATCAGCCCCAGCATTTT. Translated: CSVGEGDQPQHF.

The chain recombines TRBV9 with TRBJ1-5; the match to TRBD1 covers 8 bases. Trimming took 3 bases from V and 5 from J; bases not matched to a gene: 7. The germline gives CDR1 SGDLS, CDR2 YYNGEE. The CDR3 consists of 15 residues. The CDR3 loop reads CASSATPQGDQPQHF. CDR3 in DNA: TGTGCCAGCAGCGCGACCCCACAGGGGGATCAGCCCCAGCATTTT.

The chain uses TRBV21-1 and TRBJ2-7; the table's D gene call, TRBD1, was not cross checked with the DNA. TRBV21-1 is a pseudogene locus. The CDR3 has 14 residues. The CDR3 region is CASSKAFRAHEQYF. For the CDR3, the DNA is TGTGCCAGCAGCAAAGCGTTCAGGGCGCACGAGCAGTACTTC.

This clone was observed many times. Other DNA sequences from this sample encode an identical CDR3 as well. V gene TRBV7-2 combines with J gene TRBJ2-3; D is possibly TRBD1 or TRBD2 (6 bases each). CDR1 and CDR2 (germline): SGHTA, FQGNSA. The V gene lost 0 bases and the J gene lost 3 bases, with 7 bases spanning the gap. This CDR3 spans 14 amino acids. The chain's CDR3 is CASSLAGGTDTQYF. In DNA form, the CDR3 reads TGTGCCAGCAGCTTAGCAGGGGGGACAGATACGCAGTATTTT. The whole variable domain, filled in from reference TRBV7-2 and TRBJ2-3, reads GAGVSQSPSNKVTEKGKDVELRCDPISGHTALYWYRQSLGQGLEFLIYFQGNSAPDKSGLPSDRFSAERTGGSVSTLTIQRTQQEDSAVYLCASSLAGGTDTQYFGPGTRLTVL.

CDR3 sequence reads: CASSHDRDETQYF. The CDR3 DNA reads TGTGCCAGCAGTCACGACAGGGACGAGACCCAGTACTTC. The chain is built from TRBV2 and TRBJ2-5, with TRBD1 identical over 7 bases. The germline V gene encodes CDR1 SNHLY and CDR2 FYNNEI. The V and J ends lost 5 bases and 5 bases, in that order; junction bases with no gene match: 5. The CDR3 consists of 13 residues.

The V and J genes are TRBV5-8 and TRBJ1-1; 10 bases match TRBD1. Germline V gives CDR1 SGHTS, CDR2 YDEGEE. CDR3 length equals 12 residues. Trimming took 5 bases from V and 8 from J; bases not matched to a gene: 3. In nucleotides, the CDR3 is TGTGCCAGCAGGGGACAGGGGATAGAAGCTTTCTTT. Residues: CASRGQGIEAFF.

The DNA for the CDR3 is TGTGCCAGCAGCGACAGGACAGGAGGGGAATCTGAAGCTTTCTTT. It is translated as CASSDRTGGESEAFF. The rearrangement links TRBV9 to TRBJ1-1, with 7 bases aligning to TRBD1. Germline trimming cut 3 bases from V and 6 bases from J; bases unmatched to any gene: 11. The CDR3 covers 15 residues. CDR1 is SGDLS, CDR2 YYNGEE, per germline.

The table lists this clone with a few counts. This specimen includes other DNA sequences encoding the same CDR3. The chain recombines TRBV7-2 with TRBJ1-6, with 10 bases identical to TRBD1. Germline assignment: CDR1 SGHTA and CDR2 FQGNSA. Trimming removed 1 base from V and 9 bases from J; junction bases left unmatched: 3. CDR3 size: 15 residues. The CDR3: CASSLEGQGPSPLHF. Written as DNA, the CDR3 is TGTGCCAGCAGCTTAGAGGGACAGGGGCCTTCACCCCTCCACTTT.

This chain connects TRBV7-9 to TRBJ1-2; 7 bases are a match to TRBD1. The J segment lost 4 bases and the V segment lost 4 bases, leaving 9 bases of the junction unmatched. The CDR3 has 15 amino acids. Per germline, CDR1 SEHNR and CDR2 FQNEAQ (reference sequence). The CDR3 nucleotides are TGTGCCAGCAGCTCGTTGCGCGGGACAGTCTATGGCTACACCTTC. Translation gives CASSSLRGTVYGYTF.

This clone showed up just a few times. The V call is TRBV28, the J call TRBJ2-1; TRBD1 or TRBD2 may be the D gene (5 bases each). Germline CDR1 MDHEN, CDR2 SYDVKM. V was shortened by 6 bases and J by 3 bases, with 15 bases between the two germline ends. The CDR3 loop spans 15 amino acids. The CDR3 here is CASSRGDRDYNEQFF. The CDR3 coding sequence is TGTGCCAGCAGCCGAGGGGACCGAGACTACAATGAGCAGTTCTTC.

This clone was picked up a small number of times. This sequence joins TRBV4-3 and TRBJ2-5; TRBD2 matches at 8 bases. V lost 4 bases, J lost 1 base, and 11 bases stayed unmatched. The CDR3 covers 17 residues. Germline CDR1 and CDR2: LGHNA and YSLEER. This CDR3 reads CASSLSRTGGIQETQYF. CDR3 coding DNA: TGCGCCAGCAGCCTAAGCAGAACGGGGGGGATCCAAGAGACCCAGTACTTC.

This clone was seen only a few times. The chain links TRBV7-2 to TRBJ1-1, with D perhaps matching TRBD1 (5 bases). Trimming shortened V by 5 bases and J by 4 bases, and 14 bases separated the two germline ends. CDR1 SGHTA and CDR2 FQGNSA come from the germline V gene. The CDR3 has 14 residues. The chain's CDR3 is CASSPKTGRTEAFF. The CDR3 DNA reads as TGTGCCAGCAGCCCAAAAACGGGGCGCACTGAAGCTTTCTTT.

The sample holds a few counts of this clone. The chain carries TRBV4-1 and TRBJ2-7; D is possibly TRBD1 (7 bases). The CDR3 is made up of 16 amino acids. The germline V gene has CDR1 MGHRA and CDR2 YSYEKL. Between the trimmed V and J ends, which lost 1 base and 3 bases, there was a span of 16 bases. The CDR3, as DNA: TGCGCCAGCAGCCAAGGGGCCAGGGGGGAACTCTACGAGCAGTACTTC. Residues: CASSQGARGELYEQYF.

This clone was seen repeatedly, ten times or more. V usage is TRBV7-8 and J usage is TRBJ2-7; 10 bases are a match to TRBD2. Germline V gene data show CDR1 as SGHVS and CDR2 as FQNEAQ. CDR3 length: 15 residues. V lost 0 bases and J lost 3; bases outside the gene matches: 2. This CDR3 is CASSLALAGDYEQYF. The CDR3 bases are TGTGCCAGCAGCTTAGCGCTAGCGGGGGACTACGAGCAGTACTTC.

The V call is TRBV11-2, the J call TRBJ1-1; TRBD1 is a possible D gene (5 bases). In germline, CDR1 is SGHAT, CDR2 FQNNGV. The CDR3 sequence is 13 residues long. Between the trimmed V and J ends, which lost 5 bases and 11 bases, there was a span of 18 bases. In DNA form, the CDR3 reads TGTGCCAGCAGCCCGATGGGGGAGTCGGGGGCTTTCTTT. This codes for CASSPMGESGAFF.

This clone was detected a few times. The rearrangement links TRBV7-9 to TRBJ2-5; possible D gene TRBD1, 5 bases. Trimming shortened V by 5 bases and J by 2 bases, and 9 bases separated the two germline ends. Germline CDR1 is SEHNR and CDR2 is FQNEAQ (reference sequence). This CDR3 is built from 13 residues. CDR3 protein: CASSHRQQETQYF. CDR3 nucleotides: TGTGCCAGCAGCCACAGACAGCAAGAGACCCAGTACTTC.

The table lists this clone with a few counts. The rearrangement links TRBV28 to TRBJ2-3, with 7 positions matching TRBD1. Germline values: CDR1 MDHEN, CDR2 SYDVKM. Losses at the gene ends were 5 bases for V and 3 bases for J; bases not matched to a gene: 5. The CDR3 extends over 14 amino acids. CDR3 residues: CASSPGGRTDTQYF. CDR3 bases: TGTGCCAGCAGTCCAGGGGGTAGGACAGATACGCAGTATTTT.

Here the CDR3 reads CASSLDRFNQPQHF. In DNA form, the CDR3 reads TGTGCCAGCAGCTTGGACAGGTTCAATCAGCCCCAGCATTTT. V is TRBV5-4 and J is TRBJ1-5, with D perhaps matching TRBD1 (5 bases). Germline CDR1 reads SGHNT; CDR2 reads YYREEE (reference sequence). The CDR3 covers 14 residues. Between the trimmed V and J ends, which lost 0 bases and 3 bases, there was a span of 7 bases.

The J gene is TRBJ2-2, the V gene TRBV7-2; no reliable D call. Germline CDR1 and CDR2: SGHTA and FQGNSA. V lost 1 base and J 9 bases, leaving 3 bases between the germline ends. CDR3 size: 11 residues. The CDR3 DNA reads TGTGCCAGCAGCTTAGAACGGGAGCTGTTTTTT. Translated, it gives CASSLERELFF.

The chain combines TRBV18 with TRBJ2-1; 8 nucleotides match TRBD2. The ends lost 0 bases at V and 8 bases at J; junction bases unmatched: 9. Germline CDR1 KGHSH, CDR2 LQKENI. This CDR3 spans 16 amino acids. CDR3 region: CASSPPAGAVLHEQFF. The CDR3 DNA sequence: TGTGCCAGCTCACCACCAGCGGGGGCCGTATTACATGAGCAGTTCTTC.